A selection of T cell receptor beta chains follows, all from one sample in a study of cytomegalovirus exposure and HLA in healthy donors. Sequenced by immunoSEQ multiplex PCR; TCRdb stores in-frame clones only, minus some. This sample yields more than 95,000 clones, of which roughly 9.1% are seen a single time; 5.5% to 7.5% belongs to the top ten. Source material: PBMCs. The receptors originated from a man aged 35-49 years in good health and CMV-seropositive. CDR3s include the opening cysteine and the closing phenylalanine or tryptophan. The order of the fields is J gene, clone size, D gene, V gene, CDR3 protein, CDR3 DNA. The D gene is left open where the match is weak. The size field is filled for only some rows; it gives once, few, many or a size class.

>TRBJ2-5|few|NA|TRBV11-2
CASSLLVYETQYF
TGTGCCAGCAGCTTACTAGTTTACGAGACCCAGTACTTC
>TRBJ1-2|NA|NA|TRBV13
CASSYSGQGNYGYTF
TGTGCCAGCAGCTATAGTGGACAAGGCAACTATGGCTACACCTTC
>TRBJ1-2|few|NA|TRBV6-5
CASSQEGVYGYTF
TGTGCCAGCAGTCAGGAAGGTGTCTATGGCTACACCTTC
>TRBJ2-5|NA|TRBD2|TRBV4-3
CASSQGLAQETQYF
TGCGCCAGCAGCCAAGGACTAGCCCAAGAGACCCAGTACTTC
>TRBJ2-7|few|NA|TRBV19
CASSNWGALSYEQYF
TGTGCCAGTAGTAACTGGGGAGCGCTCTCCTACGAGCAGTACTTC
>TRBJ1-5|NA|NA|TRBV7-8
CASSDGGAKQPQHF
TGTGCCAGCTCCGACGGGGGGGCAAAACAGCCCCAGCATTTT
>TRBJ2-7|few|NA|TRBV28
CASSQGLKNEQYF
TGTGCCAGTAGCCAGGGATTAAAAAACGAGCAGTACTTC
>TRBJ1-5|NA|NA|TRBV9
CASSVEGQGQPQHF
TGTGCCAGCAGCGTAGAAGGCCAGGGCCAGCCCCAGCATTTT
>TRBJ1-3|NA|TRBD1|TRBV30
CAWSGQGLGNTIYF
TGTGCCTGGAGTGGACAGGGGTTAGGAAACACCATATATTTT
>TRBJ2-1|few|NA|TRBV10-1
CASTDLLLDFDEQFF
TGCGCCAGCACTGACCTATTACTAGATTTCGATGAGCAGTTCTTC
>TRBJ1-2|few|TRBD1|TRBV7-2
CASSFVPPGGSGYTF
TGTGCCAGCAGCTTTGTCCCCCCAGGGGGATCTGGCTACACCTTC
>TRBJ1-2|NA|NA|TRBV30
CAWRRGGESYGYTF
TGTGCCTGGAGGCGGGGAGGGGAGAGCTATGGCTACACCTTC
>TRBJ1-2|few|TRBD1|TRBV30
CAWTGTNRGYYGYTF
TGTGCCTGGACCGGGACCAACAGGGGCTACTATGGCTACACCTTC
>TRBJ2-3|NA|TRBD2|TRBV25-1
CASSVGGGMDTQYF
TGTGCCAGCAGTGTCGGCGGGGGAATGGATACGCAGTATTTT
>TRBJ2-1|few|NA|TRBV7-9
CASGERERSLPNEQFF
TGTGCCAGCGGAGAGAGAGAGCGGAGCCTCCCCAATGAGCAGTTCTTC
>TRBJ2-2|few|TRBD2|TRBV27
CASSFPGRAWELFF
TGTGCCAGCAGTTTTCCCGGGAGGGCCTGGGAGCTGTTTTTT
>TRBJ2-1|few|TRBD2|TRBV5-4
CASSSTSGRWNEQFF
TGTGCCAGCAGCTCGACTAGCGGGAGATGGAATGAGCAGTTCTTC
>TRBJ2-3|NA|TRBD1|TRBV9
CASSTSGTGSSTDTQYF
TGTGCCAGCAGCACCTCCGGGACAGGGTCTAGCACAGATACGCAGTATTTT
>TRBJ2-1|few|NA|TRBV7-2
CASSLLGGLSSYNEQFF
TGTGCCAGCAGCTTATTGGGGGGGCTAAGCTCCTACAATGAGCAGTTCTTC
>TRBJ1-2|NA|TRBD1|TRBV6-1
CASRKTGMEDGYTF
TGTGCCAGCAGAAAGACAGGGATGGAGGATGGCTACACCTTC
>TRBJ2-1|NA|NA|TRBV11-2
CASSLVGTNSYNEQFF
TGTGCCAGCAGCTTAGTCGGGACAAACTCCTACAATGAGCAGTTCTTC
>TRBJ2-7|NA|TRBD2|TRBV6-1
CASSEAEASGLSYEQYF
TGTGCCAGCAGTGAAGCAGAGGCTAGCGGGCTCTCCTACGAGCAGTACTTC
>TRBJ1-5|few|NA|TRBV6-6
CASSYSNREGQPQHF
TGTGCCAGCAGTTACTCGAACAGGGAAGGGCAGCCCCAGCATTTT
>TRBJ2-5|NA|TRBD2|TRBV10-3
CATSPGTSGRALGETQYF
TGTGCCACCAGTCCCGGGACTAGCGGGAGGGCCCTCGGAGAGACCCAGTACTTC
>TRBJ2-5|NA|NA|TRBV28
CASSLQGSQTQQTQYF
TGTGCCAGCAGTTTGCAGGGGTCCCAGACGCAACAGACCCAGTACTTC
>TRBJ1-1|NA|TRBD1|TRBV28
CASQTGAEMNTEAFF
TGTGCCAGCCAAACAGGGGCGGAGATGAACACTGAAGCTTTCTTT
>TRBJ2-7|NA|TRBD1|TRBV6-5
CASRYGTGNYEQYF
TGTGCCAGCAGGTACGGGACAGGGAACTACGAGCAGTACTTC
>TRBJ1-2|few|NA|TRBV28
CASSPWTANYGYTF
TGTGCCAGCAGTCCGTGGACAGCTAACTATGGCTACACCTTC
>TRBJ2-3|NA|TRBD2|TRBV9
CASSGLAGGPMLPDTQYF
TGTGCCAGCAGCGGACTAGCGGGAGGGCCGATGTTGCCAGATACGCAGTATTTT
>TRBJ2-7|few|NA|TRBV5-6
CASSWGRLAGEQYF
TGTGCCAGCAGCTGGGGTAGGCTCGCGGGGGAGCAGTACTTC
>TRBJ1-5|NA|NA|TRBV4-1
CASSGTTGNQPQHF
TGCGCCAGCAGCGGCACTACAGGGAATCAGCCCCAGCATTTT
>TRBJ2-2|few|NA|TRBV27
CASTLSQGVNGELFF
TGTGCCAGCACACTAAGCCAGGGTGTAAACGGGGAGCTGTTTTTT
>TRBJ2-7|once|TRBD2|TRBV5-4
CASSFGTSGYEQYF
TGTGCCAGCAGCTTCGGGACTAGCGGCTACGAGCAGTACTTC
>TRBJ1-2|NA|NA|TRBV11-2
CASSFGSEANYGYTF
TGTGCCAGCAGCTTCGGGAGCGAAGCTAACTATGGCTACACCTTC
>TRBJ2-7|few|TRBD2|TRBV7-2
CASSRIAGGEQYF
TGTGCCAGCAGCCGTATAGCGGGAGGCGAGCAGTACTTC
>TRBJ2-2|NA|TRBD1|TRBV5-1
CASSLGDRTGELFF
TGCGCCAGCAGCTTGGGGGACAGGACCGGGGAGCTGTTTTTT
>TRBJ1-5|few|NA|TRBV11-1
CASSLGAGQPQHF
TGTGCCAGCAGCTTAGGGGCGGGTCAGCCCCAGCATTTT
>TRBJ1-4|NA|NA|TRBV5-1
CASSLSNLANEKLFF
TGCGCCAGCAGCTTGTCTAATTTAGCTAATGAAAAACTGTTTTTT
>TRBJ1-4|NA|TRBD1|TRBV28
CASSLPGQGGEKLFF
TGTGCCAGCAGTCTTCCGGGACAGGGAGGTGAAAAACTGTTTTTT
>TRBJ2-1|few|TRBD2|TRBV10-3
CAIGLAGPYNEQFF
TGTGCCATCGGGCTAGCGGGACCCTACAATGAGCAGTTCTTC
>TRBJ2-7|NA|TRBD1|TRBV28
CASRKTGTAYEQYF
TGTGCCAGCAGAAAAACCGGGACAGCCTACGAGCAGTACTTC